This TCR beta chain was sequenced for a study of CXCR3-negative and CXCR3-positive naive CD8 T cells. The study's findings and limits: Most assays used freshly isolated PBMCs, as cryopreservation partially reduced CXCR3.

Carrying UMI labels, the TRB cDNA libraries were prepared through 5' RACE. Using the 5' RACE reads, TCRdb records one entry per CDR3 protein without DNA. The table lists tens of thousands of distinct CDR3 sequences. The CDR3 runs to 13 residues. Germline assignment: CDR1 SGHVS and CDR2 FNYEAQ. A word on this clonotype: The antigen remains unidentified.

Every individual CD8+ T cell subset underwent sorting in triplicate at around 300,000 cells apiece. The TCR sequence derives from a human donor in good health. Some clones in this sample may be carry-over from other donors' samples. Sequencing was performed on naive CXCR3- CD8+ T cells from blood. Indicated subset: CD45RO-CCR7+CD27+CD95- naive CD8+ T cells lacking CXCR3 (TNR3-). This chain joins TRBV7-6 and TRBJ1-1; TCRdb proposes TRBD1, but this gene call is untestable without DNA. The CDR3 protein is CASSLAPRYEAFF.